The present T cell receptor beta chain was sequenced within a study of blood T cell repertoires in COVID-19. Study background: From T cells, B-cell-depleted T cells, or PBMCs came the material, which was cDNA or gDNA.

As processed by the authors: Reference gene primer amplification yielded estimated nucleated cell counts. TCRdb keeps only in-frame clones here, not all; method: immunoSEQ multiplex PCR. V, J and clone size derive from that table, while D and trimming were established from the DNA sequence. The sample lists 200,000 to 250,000 clones, 82% occurring once. Cohort placement rested on clinical history that participants reported themselves. The germline gives CDR1 SGHRS, CDR2 YFSETQ. V shed 2 bases and J 4 bases; nucleotides not matched to a gene: 6. The CDR3 covers 15 residues. The clonotype was recovered from a middle-aged man who had recovered from COVID-19. Specimen: PBMCs or T cells enriched from blood (not recorded which). This sequence joins TRBV5-1 and TRBJ2-1; 7 positions match TRBD2. In DNA, the CDR3 is TGCGCCAGCAGCTTCACTAGACTAGCTTACAATGAGCAGTTCTTC. It yields the protein CASSFTRLAYNEQFF.